A single sample gave rise to the 26 T cell receptor beta chains below, sequenced in a study of Graves' ophthalmopathy and Graves' hyperthyroidism. The authors amplified TCR beta CDR3 regions from RNA transcripts. RT-PCR was first run with HTBI primers, then multiplex PCR in a second round. TCRdb re-called the multiplex PCR reads with MiXCR, one entry per CDR3 protein. This table holds hundreds of thousands of distinct CDR3 sequences, approximately 22% found once. Sample: peripheral blood. These receptors were collected from a young woman with stable Graves' hyperthyroidism. Some clones in this sample may be carry-over from other donors' samples.

This clonotype was seen ten or more times. The chain carries TRBV12-3 or TRBV12-4 and TRBJ1-1, with 9 bases lining up with TRBD1. V shed 4 bases and J 4 bases; nucleotides not matched to a gene: 7. The CDR3 sequence is 15 residues long. CDR3 DNA sequence: TGTGCCAGCAGTTCCAATAGGGACAGGGCCACTGAAGCTTTCTTT. Amino acids: CASSSNRDRATEAFF.

This clonotype was counted a few times. The CDR3 DNA sequence: TGTGCCAGCATCTCCGGTGGGGGGCGCGGCACCGGGGAGCTGTTTTTT. Translating gives CASISGGGRGTGELFF. The rearrangement links TRBV28 to TRBJ2-2; D may match TRBD1 or TRBD2 (6 bases each). CDR1 MDHEN and CDR2 SYDVKM come from the germline V gene. V gave up 7 bases and J gave up 4 bases, with 19 bases separating them. The CDR3 runs to 16 residues.

In its sample, this clonotype was seen many times. This rearrangement joins TRBV6-1 to TRBJ1-6; D is perhaps TRBD1 (6 bases). The CDR3 length is 12 residues. Trimming shortened V by 4 bases and J by 10 bases, and 8 bases separated the two germline ends. The germline V gene has CDR1 MNHNS and CDR2 SASEGT. As DNA, the CDR3 is TGTGCCAGCAGTGCGGGGGGCTCACCCCTCCACTTT. Translation: CASSAGGSPLHF.

This clonotype was counted at least ten times. V is TRBV12-3 or TRBV12-4 and J is TRBJ2-3; D is unresolved. V was shortened by 2 bases and J by 2 bases, with 5 bases between the two germline ends. CDR3 length: 13 residues. Here the CDR3 DNA reads TGTGCCAGCAGTTTACCTAACACAGATACGCAGTATTTT. Protein: CASSLPNTDTQYF.

This chain uses TRBV10-1 with TRBJ2-2, with a tentative D call TRBD1 (6 bases). CDR3 length equals 15 residues. The germline V gene encodes CDR1 WNHNN and CDR2 SYGVQD (reference sequence). Trimming removed 6 bases at V and 4 bases at J, with 15 bases between. Here the CDR3 reads CASSSGTLSTGELFF. The CDR3 DNA reads TGCGCCAGCAGCTCCGGGACACTCTCCACCGGGGAGCTGTTTTTT.

This clonotype was detected ten times or more. The chain combines TRBV30 with TRBJ1-1, with D tentatively TRBD1 (6 bases). This CDR3 comprises 13 residues. The germline V and J ends were trimmed by 0 bases and 5 bases, with 10 bases remaining between them. In germline, CDR1 is GTSNPN, CDR2 SVGIG (reference sequence). CDR3 sequence reads: CAWSVRRGTEAFF. The DNA of the CDR3 is TGTGCCTGGAGTGTACGCAGGGGAACTGAAGCTTTCTTT.

This clonotype was detected many times. This chain connects TRBV6-2 or TRBV6-3 to TRBJ1-2; D remains unclear. Deletions cut 0 bases from V and 6 bases from J, with 23 bases between. CDR1 and CDR2 from the germline V gene are MNHEY and SVGEGT. The CDR3 runs to 18 residues. The CDR3 region has the DNA TGTGCCAGCAGTTACTCGATTCGGCCCCCATCAGAGTCAAATGGCTACACCTTC. Translation: CASSYSIRPPSESNGYTF.

This clonotype was counted many times. Germline is not matched at one junction end, which may reflect a read error. CDR3 sequence reads: CASSPARAVTRELFF. The CDR3 region has the DNA TGTGCCAGCAGCCCAGCACGGGCGGTCACCAGGGAGCTGTTTTTT. This chain joins TRBV12-3 or TRBV12-4 and TRBJ2-2, with D uncertain. The CDR3 is made up of 15 amino acids.

The chain employs TRBV10-3 and TRBJ2-4; D gene unclear. Looked up from germline, CDR1 is ENHRY and CDR2 is SYGVKD. The CDR3 is made up of 13 amino acids. V lost 10 bases and J 1 base, leaving 11 bases between the germline ends. The CDR3 coding sequence is TGTGCCACTGAGGCGGCGGCCAAAAACATTCAGTACTTC. Protein sequence: CATEAAAKNIQYF.

This clonotype was observed at least ten times. The rearrangement joins TRBV20-1 to TRBJ2-5, with D perhaps assigned TRBD1 or TRBD2 (6 bases each). The CDR3 totals 15 residues. V dropped 3 bases and J dropped 1 base, with 15 bases sitting between them. Germline CDR1 DFQATT, CDR2 SNEGSKA (reference sequence). In DNA form, the CDR3 reads TGCAGTGCTAGTGGGCCAACGGGGGCCCAAGAGACCCAGTACTTC. Its protein product is CSASGPTGAQETQYF.

This clonotype was seen repeatedly, ten times or more. V usage is TRBV12-3 or TRBV12-4 and J usage is TRBJ1-1; TRBD1 matches at 7 bases. There are 15 residues in the CDR3. V was pared by 5 bases and J by 0 bases, with 6 bases of the junction left unmatched. Here the CDR3 DNA reads TGTGCCAGCAGTCCCCGACAGGGCATGAACACTGAAGCTTTCTTT. Amino acids: CASSPRQGMNTEAFF.

This clonotype was seen ten or more times. This chain connects TRBV2 to TRBJ1-2; TRBD1 is a possible D gene (5 bases). The germline CDR1 and CDR2 sequences are SNHLY and FYNNEI. The ends were cut back, 6 bases at V and 4 bases at J, with 15 bases in the middle. The CDR3 length is 14 residues. CDR3 sequence reads: CASRRGDASYGYTF. The CDR3 coding sequence is TGTGCCAGCAGACGAGGGGACGCTTCCTATGGCTACACCTTC.

This clonotype was observed many times. The chain uses TRBV2 and TRBJ1-5; D gene ambiguous. The CDR3 runs to 15 residues. Trimming pared 7 bases from V and 2 bases from J, leaving 15 bases between. Per germline, CDR1 SNHLY and CDR2 FYNNEI. The CDR3 bases are TGTGCCAGCAACGAAGGGCGGTTGGGCAATCAGCCCCAGCATTTT. It codes for CASNEGRLGNQPQHF.

This clonotype showed up many times. The J gene is TRBJ2-5, the V gene TRBV20-1; the D call may be TRBD1 or TRBD2 (6 bases each). Germline values: CDR1 DFQATT, CDR2 SNEGSKA (reference sequence). Trimming left V 0 bases short and J 5 bases short, with 13 bases between. The CDR3 spans 14 residues. In DNA, the CDR3 is TGCAGTGCTAGAGAGTGGCAGGGGAGGGAGACCCAGTACTTC. Translated, it gives CSAREWQGRETQYF.

The sample holds a few counts of this clonotype. This sequence joins TRBV6-5 and TRBJ2-1; TRBD1 matches at 7 bases. The J segment lost 7 bases and the V segment lost 4 bases, leaving 7 bases of the junction unmatched. This CDR3 has 14 residues. The germline CDR1 and CDR2 sequences are MNHEY and SVGAGI. The CDR3 DNA follows: TGTGCCAGCAGTTTCGACAGGGCTGGGAATGAGCAGTTCTTC. This sequence encodes CASSFDRAGNEQFF.

Remarks on this clonotype: A much bigger clone sits one base away, suggesting this may be a read error. This chain joins TRBV5-6 and TRBJ2-7; D remains unclear. Germline V gene sequence: CDR1 SGHDT, CDR2 YYEEEE. The CDR3 is made up of 14 amino acids. CDR3 bases: TGTGTCAGCAGCCCCGGTCCCGAAGCCTACGAGCAGTACTTC. Protein sequence: CVSSPGPEAYEQYF.

This clonotype was picked up many times. The V call is TRBV10-3, the J call TRBJ1-1; D is ambiguous. The CDR3 has 16 amino acids. Trimming shortened V by 11 bases and J by 0 bases, and 22 bases separated the two germline ends. The germline V gene encodes CDR1 ENHRY and CDR2 SYGVKD. In DNA, the CDR3 is TGTGCCTCGCTTCCGGATCCGGGCCTCATGAACACTGAAGCTTTCTTT. Its protein product is CASLPDPGLMNTEAFF.

This clonotype was seen only a few times. J is TRBJ2-5 and V is TRBV6-1, with no clear D. V was cut by 6 bases and J by 5 bases, with 13 bases left in between. This CDR3 spans 13 amino acids. Germline-derived CDR1 and CDR2 are MNHNS and SASEGT. The chain's CDR3 is CASRRPLGETQYF. The CDR3 DNA is TGTGCCAGCAGGCGGCCCCTGGGGGAGACCCAGTACTTC.

The table lists this clonotype with a few counts. V usage is TRBV5-1 and J usage is TRBJ2-2; D is uncertain. V shed 2 bases and J shed 4 bases, with 15 bases lying between them. Germline loops: CDR1 SGHRS, CDR2 YFSETQ. The CDR3 contains 16 residues. The CDR3 here is CASSFMGQDLTGELFF. CDR3 nucleotide sequence: TGCGCCAGCAGCTTCATGGGTCAGGACCTCACCGGGGAGCTGTTTTTT.

The chain couples TRBV5-1 to TRBJ1-1; unclear D gene. V dropped 7 bases and J dropped 3 bases, with 10 bases sitting between them. The germline V gene encodes CDR1 SGHRS and CDR2 YFSETQ. The CDR3 extends over 12 amino acids. The CDR3 coding sequence is TGCGCCAGCCGGTGGAGTGACACTGAAGCTTTCTTT. Residues: CASRWSDTEAFF. The full variable domain, rest sourced from reference TRBV5-1 and TRBJ1-1, is KAGVTQTPRYLIKTRGQQVTLSCSPISGHRSVSWYQQTPGQGLQFLFEYFSETQRNKGNFPGRFSGRQFSNSRSEMNVSTLELGDSALYLCASRWSDTEAFFGQGTRLTVV.

Many counts were recorded for this clonotype. The chain links TRBV9 to TRBJ1-2; 9 nucleotides agree with TRBD1. With V trimmed by 0 bases and J by 7 bases, 16 bases remained unmatched. Germline CDR1 and CDR2: SGDLS and YYNGEE. The length of the CDR3 is 18 residues. CDR3: CASSVETTGTGRTLGYTF. DNA for the CDR3: TGTGCCAGCAGCGTAGAAACAACCGGGACAGGGAGGACTCTTGGCTACACCTTC.

This clonotype was observed many times. This chain links TRBV6-2 or TRBV6-3 with TRBJ1-5; D is possibly TRBD1 (6 bases). The CDR3 runs 14 residues. V was cut by 6 bases and J by 7 bases, with 16 bases left in between. Germline CDR1 reads MNHEY; CDR2 reads SVGEGT. In DNA form, the CDR3 reads TGTGCCAGCAGCCTTGGGGGCGTGTTCCAGCCCCAGCATTTT. This encodes CASSLGGVFQPQHF.

Worth noting for this clonotype: This may come from a read error, since a much larger clone is one base off. The rearrangement joins TRBV29-1 to TRBJ2-7; the match to TRBD1 covers 7 bases. The CDR3 totals 12 residues. The germline CDR1 and CDR2 sequences are SQVTM and ANQGSEA. After removal of 4 bases from V and 2 bases from J, the junction contained 2 bases not matched to a gene. CDR3 residues: CSVVGTAYEQYF. CDR3 DNA sequence: TGCAGCGTTGTAGGGACAGCCTACGAGCAGTACTTC.

The J gene is TRBJ2-5, the V gene TRBV7-2; 10 bases fit TRBD2. With 4 bases clipped from V and 4 bases from J, the junction kept 9 bases outside the gene matches. Germline V gives CDR1 SGHTA, CDR2 FQGNSA. The CDR3 loop spans 16 amino acids. CDR3 amino acids: CASSSLLAGGGETQYF. The CDR3 region has the DNA TGTGCCAGCAGCTCACTTTTAGCGGGGGGAGGAGAGACCCAGTACTTC.

This clonotype has a handful of counts. Here the CDR3 DNA reads TGTGCCAGCAGCTCCTCCCCGGGACTAGGAGTCGAGCAGTACTTC. Translating gives CASSSSPGLGVEQYF. This chain links TRBV7-2 with TRBJ2-7, with 8 bases lining up with TRBD2. The CDR3 sequence is 15 residues long. J lost 6 bases, V lost 4 bases, and 11 bases had no gene match. Germline CDR1 reads SGHTA; CDR2 reads FQGNSA.

This clonotype was counted a single time. This rearrangement joins TRBV10-3 to TRBJ2-5, with unresolved D. CDR3 length: 13 amino acids. Germline CDR1 is ENHRY and CDR2 is SYGVKD. Trimming removed 4 bases from V and 2 bases from J, with 8 bases in between. CDR3 in amino acids: CAISVTDQETQYF. The CDR3 region has the DNA TGTGCCATCAGTGTGACGGATCAAGAGACCCAGTACTTC.